The sample holds one count of the clone carrying this TCR beta chain. Generated by immunoSEQ multiplex PCR, the TCRdb table keeps only in-frame clones and is missing some. Found here are over 60,000 clones, roughly 75% of them singletons; the top ten hold 8.5% to 10%. V shed 3 bases and J 8 bases; nucleotides not matched to a gene: 10. Germline V CDR1 and CDR2: MNHNS, SASEGT. There are 15 residues in the CDR3. This entry comes from a study of blood T cell repertoires in COVID-19. Study-level background: Samples representing acute and convalescent COVID-19 were sourced from the United States, Italy and Spain.

Sequenced: peripheral blood. The gene calls are TRBV6-1 and TRBJ2-1, with 7 bases fitting TRBD1. The source is a human donor in a cohort sampled during active COVID-19. CDR3 sequence reads: CASSDRGQATDEQFF. The CDR3 bases are TGTGCCAGCAGTGACAGAGGACAGGCCACCGATGAGCAGTTCTTC.